Sequencing of this T cell receptor (beta chain) was carried out in a study of shared clonotypes between healthy human individuals. Findings of the study overall: Shared clonotypes: about 5% naive CD4, around 3.5% naive CD8, roughly 2.2% memory CD4, under 0.45% memory CD8.

TCRdb's copy holds only in-frame clones and misses some; the assay was immunoSEQ multiplex PCR. The sample records fewer than 1.8 million clones, 98% to 99% being singletons. All the donors were Caucasian adults who lived in Nashville, Tennessee. This clone was observed once. As yet, its antigen is unknown. Between the trimmed V and J ends, which lost 0 bases and 5 bases, there was a span of 7 bases. Germline values: CDR1 SGHTA, CDR2 FQGNSA. The CDR3 has 14 residues. The TCR was taken from a young man in good health. The chain couples TRBV7-2 to TRBJ1-4, with D hard to call. The source material was naive CD4+ T cells sorted from blood. The subset: CD45RA+ positively selected. The CDR3 nucleotides are TGTGCCAGCAGCTTAGCGGGAAGAAATGAAAAACTGTTTTTT. Translated: CASSLAGRNEKLFF.